Reported below is one T cell receptor (beta chain). The sample is drawn from a study of blood T cell repertoires in COVID-19. There are 16 residues in the CDR3. V lost 0 bases to trimming and J lost 6 bases; unmatched junction nucleotides: 7. In germline, CDR1 is SGHRS, CDR2 YFSETQ. The protocol was immunoSEQ multiplex PCR, while the TCRdb copy is restricted to in-frame clones and leaves out a portion. The data show approximately 200,000 clones, with approximately 89% seen just once and 3.5% to 5% held by the top ten. This TCR came from a woman aged 30 to 39 with acute or convalescent COVID-19. The V and J genes are TRBV5-1 and TRBJ2-1; 9 nucleotides line up with TRBD2. Sequenced: peripheral blood. CDR3 region: CASSLAPTSGFNEQFF. CDR3 nucleotide sequence: TGCGCCAGCAGCTTGGCCCCCACTAGCGGGTTCAATGAGCAGTTCTTC.